This T cell receptor beta chain originates from a study of early T cells in non-severe SARS-CoV-2 infection. Study summary: Whole-blood bulk RNA, unsorted, was sequenced, and chains were unpaired.

V was trimmed by 7 bases and J by 4 bases, leaving 23 bases between them. Per the germline V gene, CDR1 is WNHNN and CDR2 is SYGVQD (reference sequence). The CDR3 covers 16 residues. This clonotype has only a few counts. Attachment of unique molecular identifiers to individual cDNA molecules was performed. TCRdb ran MiXCR on the 5' RACE reads and lists one entry per CDR3 protein. Of roughly 97,000 distinct CDR3 sequences in the sample, approximately 11% were seen once. V and J are TRBV10-1 and TRBJ2-7; tentative D call: TRBD2 (6 bases). The specimen comprised whole blood, sampled at baseline. This receptor was taken from an adult who was a healthcare worker with PCR-confirmed SARS-CoV-2 infection or an uninfected control (not recorded which). The CDR3 DNA is TGCGCCAGCAATCCCCTAGCGACCAGGTCTCGGTACGAGCAGTACTTC. As protein: CASNPLATRSRYEQYF.